The 22 T cell receptor beta chains below all came from one sample that was sequenced in a study of neurological immune-mediated disorders. Using its own MiXCR run on the 5' RACE reads, TCRdb lists one record per CDR3 protein. The top ten hold 4% to 6.5% of the sample, which has 65,000 to 85,000 distinct CDR3 sequences, about 3% seen once. The sample consisted of PBMCs. Source of these receptors: a woman between 50 and 59 years old with multiple sclerosis.

This clonotype was detected ten times or more. The V call is TRBV29-1, the J call TRBJ2-5, with 7 bases aligning to TRBD1. The germline gives CDR1 SQVTM, CDR2 ANQGSEA. The CDR3 has 11 amino acids. With 4 bases clipped from V and 4 bases from J, the junction kept 0 bases outside the gene matches. The DNA for the CDR3 is TGCAGCGTTGGACAGGGAGAGACCCAGTACTTC. This translates into CSVGQGETQYF.

In its sample, this clonotype was seen many times. The rearrangement links TRBV20-1 to TRBJ1-4; D perhaps matches TRBD1 (5 bases). Per germline, CDR1 DFQATT and CDR2 SNEGSKA (reference sequence). The CDR3 sequence is 13 residues long. V gave up 5 bases and J gave up 0 bases, with 7 bases separating them. CDR3 amino acids: CSALGPTNEKLFF. The DNA for the CDR3 is TGCAGTGCTCTGGGACCAACTAATGAAAAACTGTTTTTT.

The sample holds many counts of this clonotype. CDR3 sequence reads: CASSVLAGDYNEQFF. The CDR3 DNA is TGTGCCAGCAGCGTGCTAGCGGGAGATTACAATGAGCAGTTCTTC. The chain combines TRBV9 with TRBJ2-1; 10 positions match TRBD2. Germline CDR1 and CDR2: SGDLS and YYNGEE. The V and J ends lost 2 bases and 4 bases, in that order; junction bases with no gene match: 3. CDR3 length: 15 residues.

Ten or more counts support this clonotype. This chain uses TRBV4-2 with TRBJ2-1, with 9 bases identical to TRBD2. The J segment lost 3 bases and the V segment lost 0 bases, leaving 0 bases of the junction unmatched. Germline lookup yields CDR1 LGHNA and CDR2 YNFKEQ. This CDR3 region has 15 residues. The CDR3 loop reads CASSQERGGYNEQFF. The CDR3 bases are TGTGCCAGCAGCCAAGAGCGGGGGGGCTACAATGAGCAGTTCTTC.

Ten or more counts support this clonotype. The chain carries TRBV7-2 and TRBJ1-5; D unresolved. CDR1 is SGHTA and CDR2 is FQGNSA in the germline V gene. CDR3 length equals 17 residues. V gave up 1 base and J gave up 5 bases, with 18 bases separating them. CDR3 DNA: TGTGCCAGCAGCTTAGTAGTAGGGTCCCACTGGGATCAGCCCCAGCATTTT. Translation: CASSLVVGSHWDQPQHF.

This clonotype was seen ten or more times. This chain uses TRBV7-3 with TRBJ2-1, with 9 positions matching TRBD2. The CDR3 extends over 17 amino acids. V trimming: 2 bases; J trimming: 4 bases; junction bases outside the gene matches: 9. Germline CDR1 reads SGHTA; CDR2 reads FQGTGA. In nucleotides, the CDR3 is TGTGCCAGCAGCTTACACCCCCGGCGGGAGGGTTACAATGAGCAGTTCTTC. Encoded protein: CASSLHPRREGYNEQFF.

This clonotype appeared many times. The chain joins TRBV20-1 to TRBJ2-1; 10 positions agree with TRBD2. This CDR3 spans 14 amino acids. V shed 4 bases, J shed 3 bases, and the junction held 3 bases outside the gene matches. The germline V gene encodes CDR1 DFQATT and CDR2 SNEGSKA (reference sequence). The CDR3 loop reads CSAIWTSGYNEQFF. The CDR3 nucleotides read TGCAGTGCTATTTGGACTAGCGGCTACAATGAGCAGTTCTTC.

In its sample, this clonotype was seen many times. The chain recombines TRBV9 with TRBJ2-1, with TRBD2 matching 14 bases. J gave up 7 bases and V 0 bases, and 6 bases lay outside the gene matches. This CDR3 contains 17 residues. Germline assignment: CDR1 SGDLS and CDR2 YYNGEE. CDR3 nucleotide sequence: TGTGCCAGCAGCGTAGTTCCCGGGACTAGCGGGAGTAATGAGCAGTTCTTC. It encodes CASSVVPGTSGSNEQFF.

CDR3 region: CASSPDQTQYF. DNA for the CDR3: TGTGCCAGCAGCCCTGATCAGACCCAGTACTTC. The chain employs TRBV7-8 and TRBJ2-5; no definite D call. Germline V gene sequence: CDR1 SGHVS, CDR2 FQNEAQ. V lost 5 bases, J lost 6 bases, and 7 bases lay in between. The CDR3 sequence is 11 residues long.

This clonotype was observed many times. The chain carries TRBV20-1 and TRBJ2-5, with a weak D call TRBD2 (7 bases). Germline assignment: CDR1 DFQATT and CDR2 SNEGSKA (reference sequence). This CDR3 is 14 amino acids long. Trimming took 2 bases from V and 4 from J, leaving 14 bases between them. In DNA, the CDR3 is TGCAGTGCTAGAAGGGGGGGCCCGGGAGAGACCCAGTACTTC. It translates to CSARRGGPGETQYF.

This clonotype was observed many times. One end of the junction is discordant with germline, which a read error may explain. V is TRBV7-7 and J is TRBJ2-5; TRBD2 aligns across 7 bases. Germline V gene sequence: CDR1 SSHAT, CDR2 FNYEAQ (reference sequence). This CDR3 has 15 amino acids. The CDR3 DNA follows: TGTGCTAGCAGCTTAGGGATTGCGGGGGAAGAGACCCAGTACTTC. Translating gives CASSLGIAGEETQYF.

Ten or more counts support this clonotype. This chain links TRBV12-3 or TRBV12-4 with TRBJ1-4; tentatively, D is TRBD1 (6 bases). The CDR3 contains 13 residues. Trimming left V 6 bases short and J 8 bases short, with 13 bases between. The CDR3 DNA is TGTGCCAGCAGGACCCCGGGACAAGAAAAACTGTTTTTT. It yields the protein CASRTPGQEKLFF.

A remark on this clonotype: A much larger clonotype is one base distant, so this may be a read error. The V gene is TRBV28, the J gene TRBJ1-1; D is uncertain. The CDR3 extends over 12 amino acids. Germline CDR1 and CDR2: MDHEN and SYDVKM. In DNA form, the CDR3 reads TGTGACAGCAGTTTATTGAGTGATAGGGCTTTCTTT. It yields the protein CDSSLLSDRAFF.

This clonotype appeared many times. J is TRBJ2-1 and V is TRBV24-1, with D perhaps TRBD1 (6 bases). Germline CDR1 KGHDR, CDR2 SFDVKD. The CDR3 is 14 amino acids. V lost 6 bases and J lost 7, with 15 bases in between. CDR3 protein: CATSWTNQGNEQFF. The CDR3 region has the DNA TGTGCCACCAGTTGGACCAACCAGGGGAATGAGCAGTTCTTC.

At least ten counts were recorded for this clonotype. V and J are TRBV7-2 and TRBJ2-3; 7 bases line up with TRBD1. The CDR3 has 14 residues. Germline CDR1 and CDR2: SGHTA and FQGNSA. The V gene end was trimmed by 6 bases and the J gene end by 0 bases; junction bases not matched to a gene: 3. The CDR3 nucleotides are TGTGCCAGCAGTGGGACAGCTAGCACAGATACGCAGTATTTT. Residues: CASSGTASTDTQYF.

This clonotype was counted ten times or more. The CDR3, as DNA: TGTGCCAGCAGCTTTAGGCAGGGGGTATATGGCTACACCTTC. This gives the protein CASSFRQGVYGYTF. The chain combines TRBV5-4 with TRBJ1-2; 7 nucleotides match TRBD1. The CDR3 sequence is 14 residues long. Germline CDR1 and CDR2: SGHNT and YYREEE (reference sequence). The J segment lost 5 bases and the V segment lost 2 bases, leaving 6 bases of the junction unmatched.

This clonotype was seen ten or more times. V and J are TRBV12-3 or TRBV12-4 and TRBJ2-3, with 10 bases identical to TRBD2. CDR3 length: 15 amino acids. V shed 10 bases, J shed 3 bases, and the junction held 10 bases outside the gene matches. CDR3 coding DNA: TGTGCCACCCAGATTAGCGGGGGGCCTACAGATACGCAGTATTTT. This translates into CATQISGGPTDTQYF.

There are many counts of this clonotype. The chain combines TRBV28 with TRBJ2-7, with TRBD2 matching 7 bases. V shed 7 bases and J 7 bases; nucleotides not matched to a gene: 19. The CDR3 covers 16 residues. In germline, CDR1 is MDHEN, CDR2 SYDVKM. In DNA, the CDR3 is TGTGCCAGCACCACCCTGGGGGGGAGGGCCCCCAGAGAGCAGTACTTC. This translates into CASTTLGGRAPREQYF.

Ten or more counts support this clonotype. As DNA, the CDR3 is TGTGCCAGCAGCCCATGGAGGGATCTGAACACTGAAGCTTTCTTT. As protein: CASSPWRDLNTEAFF. The V and J genes are TRBV11-2 and TRBJ1-1; no firm D call. The germline V gene has CDR1 SGHAT and CDR2 FQNNGV. V lost 5 bases to trimming and J lost 0 bases, with 13 bases between them. The CDR3 length is 15 residues.

This clonotype was counted many times. The chain carries TRBV5-1 and TRBJ2-7; 7 positions agree with TRBD1. Germline V gene data show CDR1 as SGHRS and CDR2 as YFSETQ. The CDR3 runs to 16 residues. Trimming at V came to 1 base and at J to 0 bases, leaving 7 bases not matched to a gene. This CDR3 reads CASSLFVTGYSYEQYF. As DNA, the CDR3 is TGCGCCAGCAGCTTGTTCGTGACAGGGTACTCCTACGAGCAGTACTTC. The full variable domain, completed using reference TRBV5-1 and TRBJ2-7, is KAGVTQTPRYLIKTRGQQVTLSCSPISGHRSVSWYQQTPGQGLQFLFEYFSETQRNKGNFPGRFSGRQFSNSRSEMNVSTLELGDSALYLCASSLFVTGYSYEQYFGPGTRLTVT.

This clonotype was seen many times. The chain employs TRBV11-3 and TRBJ2-3; tentative D call: TRBD2 (6 bases). The CDR3 extends over 16 amino acids. CDR1 SGHNT and CDR2 YENEEA come from the germline V gene. Trimming removed 4 bases from V and 2 bases from J, with 16 bases in between. The CDR3 DNA follows: TGTGCCAGCAGCTCCCGGGACGGGGGAATCACAGATACGCAGTATTTT. Its translation: CASSSRDGGITDTQYF. The full variable domain, with the rest looked up from reference TRBV11-3 and TRBJ2-3, is EAGVVQSPRYKIIEKKQPVAFWCNPISGHNTLYWYLQNLGQGPELLIRYENEEAVDDSQLPKDRFSAERLKGVDSTLKIQPAELGDSAVYLCASSSRDGGITDTQYFGPGTRLTVL.

This clonotype was observed many times. This chain uses TRBV21-1 with TRBJ2-1; the D call in the table, TRBD1, was not verified against the DNA. TRBV21-1 is tagged as a pseudogene. The CDR3 is 11 residues long. CDR3 sequence: CASSPGREQFF. CDR3 in DNA: TGTGCCAGCAGTCCCGGACGTGAGCAGTTCTTC.